Each of the 8 T cell receptor beta chains below was sequenced from the same sample in a study of tissue T cells after allogeneic stem cell transplantation. The time point denotes: mouse harvest day 7 after allogeneic transplant. Each mouse received 10^7 T-cell-depleted marrow cells plus 10^6 splenic CD5+ T cells by tail vein. Some clones are missing from TCRdb's copy, which holds only in-frame ones; the method was immunoSEQ multiplex PCR. Of approximately 11,000 clones in the sample, more than 30% were seen once. Input material: skin. These receptors originate from a female BALB/c mouse given C57BL/6 T cells with graft-versus-host disease after an allogeneic hematopoietic cell transplant.

This clone was observed a handful of times. Mouse names are used for the genes. Coverage ceases 1 residue before the CDR3 finishes, and the germline J gene fills in the end. The genes are TRBV13-2 and TRBJ2-7; 11 bases match TRBD2. The CDR3 has 14 amino acids. V shed 4 bases, J shed 4 bases, and the junction held 4 bases outside the gene matches. Germline CDR1 is NNHNN and CDR2 is SYGAGS (reference sequence). The CDR3 bases that were read are TGTGCCAGCGGTCCGACTGGGGGGGGTTATGAACAGTAC. This sequence encodes CASGPTGGGYEQY. The CDR3 in full is CASGPTGGGYEQYF.

This clone turned up a few times. Mouse gene names apply. The DNA ends 1 residue before the CDR3 does, and the rest of the CDR3 is filled in from the germline J gene. V usage is TRBV26 and J usage is TRBJ1-2, with D hard to call. Germline CDR1 KGHPV, CDR2 FQNQEV (reference sequence). This CDR3 has 13 residues. V lost 2 bases, J lost 2 bases, and 6 bases lay in between. This CDR3 is CASSLKGNSDYTF. The CDR3 DNA, read in part, is TGTGCCAGCAGTCTGAAGGGTAACTCCGACTACACC. The full variable domain, with the rest looked up from reference TRBV26 and TRBJ1-2, is NSKVIQTPRYLVKGQGQKAKMRCIPEKGHPVVFWYQQNKNNEFKFLINFQNQEVLQQIDMTEKRFSAECPSNSPCSLEIQSSEAGDSALYLCASSLKGNSDYTFGSGTRLLVI.

This clone was observed once. Mouse gene names apply. The CDR3 sequence is CASSPTINQDTQYF. The CDR3 DNA, read in part, is TGTGCCAGCAGTCCGACAATTAACCAAGACACCCAGTAC. The J gene is TRBJ2-5, the V gene TRBV26; D call uncertain. The CDR3 end falls 1 residue outside the read, so it is completed with the germline J gene. The germline V gene has CDR1 KGHPV and CDR2 FQNQEV (reference sequence). The CDR3 extends over 14 amino acids. Trimming took off 4 bases at V and 0 bases at J, with 8 bases between the two ends. Full variable domain (rest looked up from reference TRBV26 and TRBJ2-5): NSKVIQTPRYLVKGQGQKAKMRCIPEKGHPVVFWYQQNKNNEFKFLINFQNQEVLQQIDMTEKRFSAECPSNSPCSLEIQSSEAGDSALYLCASSPTINQDTQYFGPGTRLLVL.

A remark on this clone: Gene names refer to mouse genes. The CDR3 end is not reached by the read, which stops 1 residue before it; the germline J gene fills it in. The chain links TRBV26 to TRBJ2-7; 10 bases map to TRBD1. The length of the CDR3 is 14 residues. Germline CDR1 KGHPV, CDR2 FQNQEV (reference sequence). The J segment lost 1 base and the V segment lost 4 bases, leaving 1 base of the junction unmatched. This CDR3 is CASSPGQGSYEQYF. Partial CDR3 DNA: TGTGCCAGCAGTCCGGGACAGGGGTCCTATGAACAGTAC.

This clone was seen more than once but under ten times. The genes are named according to mouse. The read terminates 1 residue ahead of where the CDR3 ends, so the germline J gene completes it. The chain is built from TRBV2 and TRBJ2-1, with 8 bases fitting TRBD2. The CDR3 length is 14 residues. Germline assignment: CDR1 LGHNA and CDR2 YSYQKL. V lost 3 bases and J lost 4; bases outside the gene matches: 2. This CDR3 reads CASSQRDWYAEQFF. The CDR3 bases that were read are TGTGCCAGCAGCCAGCGGGACTGGTATGCTGAGCAGTTC.

This clone was seen only a few times. Mouse gene names and germline throughout. The read ends 1 residue shy of where the CDR3 ends; the end is completed using the germline J gene. The rearrangement links TRBV16 to TRBJ2-4, with unresolved D. The CDR3 length is 14 residues. The V end lost 0 bases, the J end lost 0 bases, and 4 bases lay between the germline ends. Germline V gene lookup returns CDR1 SGHSA and CDR2 FRNQAP. The CDR3 bases that were read are TGTGCAAGCAGCTTAGATTTGAGTCAAAACACCTTGTAC. Protein sequence: CASSLDLSQNTLY. In full, the CDR3 is CASSLDLSQNTLYF.

This clone was seen a few times. Gene names are mouse gene names. The read ends 1 residue early relative to the CDR3; the germline J gene fills the gap. The chain is built from TRBV1 and TRBJ2-3, with D perhaps matching TRBD1 or TRBD2 (5 bases each). There are 14 residues in the CDR3. CDR1 is NSQYPW and CDR2 is LRSPGD in the germline V gene (reference sequence). V lost 5 bases and J lost 1, with 10 bases in between. CDR3 bases read: TGCACCTGCAGTTCGGCGGGGGGTGCAGAAACGCTGTAT. Its translation: CTCSSAGGAETLY. The entire CDR3 protein reads CTCSSAGGAETLYF.

Details on this clone: Gene names refer to mouse genes. The read gets to within 1 residue of the CDR3 end, and the germline J gene fills in the rest. V usage is TRBV15 and J usage is TRBJ2-3; 8 positions agree with TRBD2. This CDR3 region has 14 residues. The V gene end was trimmed by 3 bases and the J gene end by 3 bases; junction bases not matched to a gene: 2. Germline CDR1 SGHND, CDR2 FRSKSL. Here the CDR3 reads CASSLGGRAETLYF. CDR3 bases read: TGTGCCAGCAGTTTGGGGGGGCGGGCAGAAACGCTGTAT. The variable domain in full, completed from reference TRBV15 and TRBJ2-3, reads DAGVTQTPRHEVAEKGQTIILKCEPVSGHNDLFWYRQTKIQGLELLSYFRSKSLMEDGGAFKDRFKAEMLNSSFSTLKIQPTEPKDSAVYLCASSLGGRAETLYFGSGTRLTVL.